Listed below are T cell receptor beta chains from one sample, sequenced in a study of CD8+ T cells in alopecia areata. Produced via immunoSEQ multiplex PCR; TCRdb's table is partial and in-frame only. The sample shows roughly 190,000 clones, approximately 57% of them seen only once. The source was CD4+ T cells sorted from blood, collected at week 24, from a patient treated with tofacitinib. These receptors were taken from a human donor with alopecia areata. Both conserved end residues are part of each CDR3. A D gene is named only where the DNA matches it firmly. Part of the rows lack a size; the others show once, few, many or a class for expanded clones.

j_call v_call d_call clone_size cdr3_aa cdr3_nt
TRBJ1-2 TRBV6-5 . . CASSPFLTVDYGYTF TGTGCCAGCAGTCCCTTCCTGACAGTTGACTATGGCTACACCTTC
TRBJ2-1 TRBV5-1 . few CASRAQTVSSYNEQFF TGCGCCAGCAGGGCCCAGACTGTTAGCTCCTACAATGAGCAGTTCTTC
TRBJ2-5 TRBV4-3 TRBD2 few CASSQDPAGGIGTQYF TGCGCCAGCAGCCAAGACCCAGCGGGGGGCATCGGGACCCAGTACTTC
TRBJ1-1 TRBV10-3 . few CAISESPENTEAFF TGTGCCATCAGTGAGTCGCCCGAGAACACTGAAGCTTTCTTT
TRBJ2-7 TRBV30 . . CAWGSGEQYF TGTGCTTGGGGTTCTGGCGAGCAGTACTTC
TRBJ1-5 TRBV5-6 . . CASSLSGNQPQHF TGTGCCAGCAGCTTATCCGGGAATCAGCCCCAGCATTTT
TRBJ1-1 TRBV10-2 . . CASSGQTGTEAFF TGCGCCAGCAGTGGACAGACTGGAACAGAAGCTTTCTTT
TRBJ1-1 TRBV4-3 TRBD1 few CASSQDWDRTNTEAFF TGCGCCAGCAGCCAAGATTGGGACAGGACGAACACTGAAGCTTTCTTT
TRBJ1-6 TRBV30 . . CAWSQADDRPPLHF TGTGCCTGGAGTCAGGCCGACGATAGGCCACCCCTCCACTTT
TRBJ1-4 TRBV7-2 . . CASSKQGTEKLFF TGTGCCAGCAGTAAGCAGGGGACTGAAAAACTGTTTTTT
TRBJ1-2 TRBV27 . . CASRPQTLLGYYGYTF TGTGCCAGCAGACCACAAACTCTGTTGGGATACTATGGCTACACCTTC